This TCR beta chain was retrieved from a study of early T cells in non-severe SARS-CoV-2 infection. Using its own MiXCR run on the 5' RACE reads, TCRdb lists one record per CDR3 protein. The sample includes tens of thousands of distinct CDR3 sequences, 8.7% of them seen just once. CDR1 is SNHLY, CDR2 FYNNEI, per germline. The V end lost 4 bases, the J end lost 4 bases, and 15 bases lay between the germline ends. The CDR3 is 15 amino acids. The chain combines TRBV2 with TRBJ2-3; D gene uncertain. This clonotype was obtained from an adult who was a healthcare worker with PCR-confirmed SARS-CoV-2 infection or an uninfected control (not recorded which). The sequencing used whole blood, collected at baseline. This CDR3 is CASSVALRGADTQYF. The CDR3 region has the DNA TGTGCCAGCAGTGTAGCCCTTAGAGGTGCAGATACGCAGTATTTT.